These 26 T cell receptor beta chains were all obtained from the same sample, sequenced in a study of cytomegalovirus exposure and HLA in healthy donors. Some clones are missing from TCRdb's copy, which holds only in-frame ones; the method was immunoSEQ multiplex PCR. Of 80,000 to 95,000 clones in the sample, 80% to 95% are singletons; the top ten hold about 1.1%. The sequencing input was PBMCs. These receptors all stem from a woman in her 30s in good health and CMV-seropositive.

The V gene is TRBV9, the J gene TRBJ2-2, with TRBD1 identical over 9 bases. The CDR3 contains 15 residues. Looked up from germline, CDR1 is SGDLS and CDR2 is YYNGEE. The V segment lost 0 bases and the J segment 4 bases; nucleotides outside the gene matches: 1. For the CDR3, the DNA is TGTGCCAGCAGCGTAGGGACAGGGGCCACCGGGGAGCTGTTTTTT. It translates to CASSVGTGATGELFF.

This clone turned up a few times. The V gene is TRBV5-1, the J gene TRBJ2-2, with 12 nucleotides matching TRBD1. CDR1 and CDR2 from the germline V gene are SGHRS and YFSETQ. The CDR3 spans 17 residues. V gave up 5 bases and J gave up 4 bases; unmatched junction bases: 9. The CDR3: CASRSPGQGASTGELFF. The CDR3 DNA is TGCGCCAGCAGGTCGCCGGGACAGGGGGCGTCCACCGGGGAGCTGTTTTTT.

This chain links TRBV28 with TRBJ2-7; D unclear. Germline V gene data show CDR1 as MDHEN and CDR2 as SYDVKM. V lost 8 bases and J lost 5, with 13 bases in between. The CDR3 spans 12 residues. The CDR3 spells CASPPAAHEQYF. CDR3 nucleotide sequence: TGTGCCAGCCCGCCGGCGGCCCACGAGCAGTACTTC.

J is TRBJ2-2 and V is TRBV30; D ambiguous. This CDR3 spans 15 amino acids. Deletions cut 0 bases from V and 5 bases from J, with 13 bases between. Germline values: CDR1 GTSNPN, CDR2 SVGIG (reference sequence). In nucleotides, the CDR3 is TGTGCCTGGAGTGTAGGCCAGGTCGTTACCGGGGAGCTGTTTTTT. Protein sequence: CAWSVGQVVTGELFF. The variable domain in full, with the rest retrieved from reference TRBV30 and TRBJ2-2, is SQTIHQWPATLVQPVGSPLSLECTVEGTSNPNLYWYRQAAGRGLQLLFYSVGIGQISSEVPQNLSASRPQDRQFILSSKKLLLSDSGFYLCAWSVGQVVTGELFFGEGSRLTVL.

Only one count was recorded for this clone. This chain connects TRBV7-3 to TRBJ2-3; TRBD1 aligns across 7 bases. The CDR3 totals 16 residues. The junction had 8 bases not matched to a gene; V was cut back by 2 bases and J by 3 bases. Germline CDR1 SGHTA, CDR2 FQGTGA. The CDR3 sequence: CASSLYRQGRTDTQYF. In DNA form, the CDR3 reads TGTGCCAGCAGCTTATATAGACAGGGAAGGACAGATACGCAGTATTTT.

The CDR3 protein is CASSEQGGSYGYTF. CDR3 DNA sequence: TGTGCCAGTAGCGAACAGGGGGGAAGCTATGGCTACACCTTC. The gene calls are TRBV19 and TRBJ1-2; 8 bases align to TRBD1. Trimming removed 6 bases from V and 4 bases from J; junction bases left unmatched: 7. Germline V gene sequence: CDR1 LNHDA, CDR2 SQIVND (reference sequence). The CDR3 spans 14 residues. Supplemented by reference TRBV19 and TRBJ1-2, the full variable domain reads DGGITQSPKYLFRKEGQNVTLSCEQNLNHDAMYWYRQDPGQGLRLIYYSQIVNDFQKGDIAEGYSVSREKKESFPLTVTSAQKNPTAFYLCASSEQGGSYGYTFGSGTRLTVV.

This clone was picked up one time. The rearrangement uses TRBV6-6 and TRBJ1-5; D remains unclear. The CDR3 contains 15 residues. With 0 bases removed from V and 5 bases from J, the gap between germline ends came to 11 bases. Germline V gene sequence: CDR1 MNHNY, CDR2 SVGAGI (reference sequence). The CDR3 protein is CASSYSSRPDQPQHF. The CDR3 coding sequence is TGTGCCAGCAGTTACTCGAGCAGGCCCGATCAGCCCCAGCATTTT.

The rearrangement links TRBV18 to TRBJ2-1; perhaps TRBD2 as D (6 bases). The CDR3 covers 16 residues. The germline V and J ends were trimmed by 1 base and 3 bases, with 13 bases remaining between them. Germline V gene data show CDR1 as KGHSH and CDR2 as LQKENI. The CDR3 sequence is CASSPLLVADYNEQFF. CDR3 in DNA: TGTGCCAGCTCACCACTTTTAGTAGCGGACTACAATGAGCAGTTCTTC.

The rearrangement uses TRBV4-1 and TRBJ2-2; D is undetermined. The V gene's germline CDR1 is MGHRA and CDR2 YSYEKL. The CDR3 is 15 amino acids. The germline V and J ends were trimmed by 4 bases and 1 base, with 10 bases remaining between them. In nucleotides, the CDR3 is TGCGCCAGCAGCCCCCTTGACAAGAACACCGGGGAGCTGTTTTTT. This translates into CASSPLDKNTGELFF.

The V call is TRBV5-4, the J call TRBJ2-5, with D unclear. There are 15 residues in the CDR3. V lost 1 base to trimming and J lost 1 base, with 11 bases between them. Germline V CDR1 and CDR2: SGHNT, YYREEE (reference sequence). In nucleotides, the CDR3 is TGTGCCAGCAGCTTGTATGAGTTGGTCCAAGAGACCCAGTACTTC. Translation: CASSLYELVQETQYF.

V gene TRBV5-1 combines with J gene TRBJ2-5; 13 positions agree with TRBD2. V shed 2 bases and J 4 bases; nucleotides not matched to a gene: 5. The CDR3 totals 16 residues. Germline loops: CDR1 SGHRS, CDR2 YFSETQ. CDR3 loop: CASSFQTSGRGETQYF. DNA of the CDR3: TGCGCCAGCAGCTTCCAAACTAGCGGGAGGGGAGAGACCCAGTACTTC.

CDR3 sequence (DNA): TGTGCCAGCAGGGATTCACGGGAAGAGAACGGGGAGCTGTTTTTT. This translates into CASRDSREENGELFF. The chain employs TRBV28 and TRBJ2-2; a possible D gene is TRBD2 (5 bases). Germline loops: CDR1 MDHEN, CDR2 SYDVKM. This CDR3 has 15 residues. The V and J ends lost 6 bases and 7 bases respectively, with 18 bases between them.

The V call is TRBV9, the J call TRBJ1-5, with a weak D call TRBD1 (6 bases). Per germline, CDR1 SGDLS and CDR2 YYNGEE. With 0 bases removed from V and 1 base from J, the gap between germline ends came to 8 bases. This CDR3 region has 15 residues. The DNA for the CDR3 is TGTGCCAGCAGCGTAGGGCAGGGGAGCAATCAGCCCCAGCATTTT. The encoded protein is CASSVGQGSNQPQHF.

V and J are TRBV29-1 and TRBJ1-5; D is unresolved. V was cut by 4 bases and J by 0 bases, with 7 bases left in between. The CDR3 is made up of 13 amino acids. Germline assignment: CDR1 SQVTM and CDR2 ANQGSEA. The CDR3 is CSVVGNSNQPQHF. The CDR3 region has the DNA TGCAGCGTTGTCGGTAATAGCAATCAGCCCCAGCATTTT.

This sequence joins TRBV29-1 and TRBJ1-3; the match to TRBD1 covers 8 bases. Germline V lookup: CDR1 SQVTM, CDR2 ANQGSEA. CDR3 length: 13 residues. The J segment lost 4 bases and the V segment lost 8 bases, leaving 7 bases of the junction unmatched. The CDR3 region is CSIGQGAGNTIYF. The CDR3 DNA follows: TGCAGCATCGGACAGGGCGCAGGAAACACCATATATTTT.

The chain joins TRBV27 to TRBJ2-2; perhaps TRBD1 as D (6 bases). V lost 7 bases and J 6 bases, leaving 21 bases between the germline ends. Germline CDR1 is MNHEY and CDR2 is SMNVEV (reference sequence). The CDR3 totals 16 residues. The DNA of the CDR3 is TGTGCCAGCACGACCGGGACAAGGAATCGGGCCGGGGAGCTGTTTTTT. As protein: CASTTGTRNRAGELFF.

A note on this clone: The junction does not match germline at one end; this may be a read error. V usage is TRBV5-3 and J usage is TRBJ2-1; 7 nucleotides line up with TRBD2. TRBV5-3 is an ORF, and what it does is uncertain. The CDR3 is 15 residues long. The CDR3 nucleotides read TGTGCCAGCAGCTTTTTGGCGGGGGTGATGGATGAGCAGTTCTTC. This encodes CASSFLAGVMDEQFF.

The gene calls are TRBV21-1 and TRBJ1-5; TRBD1 reflects the table's D call only, with no check against the DNA. TRBV21-1 is termed a pseudogene. CDR3 length: 19 residues. The CDR3 DNA sequence: TGTGCCAGCAGCAAAGTAACTTTCCCTCGGGACAGACCCAATCAGCCCCAGCATTTT. The encoded protein is CASSKVTFPRDRPNQPQHF.

This clone was found once. The chain joins TRBV2 to TRBJ2-1; 13 bases match TRBD2. Trimming at V came to 7 bases and at J to 7 bases, leaving 7 bases not matched to a gene. The CDR3 loop spans 15 amino acids. Germline V CDR1 and CDR2: SNHLY, FYNNEI. The CDR3 sequence is CASTETSGRSNEQFF. The CDR3 DNA is TGTGCCAGCACAGAGACTAGCGGGAGGTCTAATGAGCAGTTCTTC.

The genes are TRBV6-5 and TRBJ2-2; no clear D gene. The V and J ends lost 4 bases and 5 bases respectively, with 11 bases between them. This CDR3 contains 14 residues. Germline-derived CDR1 and CDR2 are MNHEY and SVGAGI. The CDR3 protein is CASSSRSRTGELFF. The CDR3, as DNA: TGTGCCAGCAGTTCTAGATCGAGAACCGGGGAGCTGTTTTTT.

The rearrangement links TRBV6-5 to TRBJ2-7, with D possibly TRBD1 on 6 matching bases. Germline CDR1 is MNHEY and CDR2 is SVGAGI. V shed 6 bases and J shed 5 bases, with 20 bases lying between them. CDR3 length: 15 amino acids. CDR3 amino acids: CASSPTGTPGDEQYF. CDR3 bases: TGTGCCAGCAGCCCAACCGGGACACCAGGGGACGAGCAGTACTTC.

The rearrangement uses TRBV2 and TRBJ2-6; 8 bases align to TRBD1. After removal of 6 bases from V and 2 bases from J, the junction contained 3 bases not matched to a gene. The CDR3 loop spans 15 amino acids. Per the germline V gene, CDR1 is SNHLY and CDR2 is FYNNEI. The DNA of the CDR3 is TGTGCCAGCAGCTTGGACAGGGCTGGGGCCAACGTCCTGACTTTC. Protein product: CASSLDRAGANVLTF.

V and J are TRBV27 and TRBJ1-1; the D is unclear. The CDR3 totals 13 residues. V lost 10 bases, J lost 0 bases, and 12 bases lay in between. CDR1 is MNHEY and CDR2 is SMNVEV in the germline V gene (reference sequence). Here the CDR3 DNA reads TGTGCCACCCGAGGGATCATGAACACTGAAGCTTTCTTT. This translates into CATRGIMNTEAFF.

The chain is built from TRBV4-3 and TRBJ2-7; 14 nucleotides agree with TRBD2. Germline V gene lookup returns CDR1 LGHNA and CDR2 YSLEER. This CDR3 spans 15 amino acids. The junction had 3 bases not matched to a gene; V was cut back by 4 bases and J by 4 bases. The CDR3 bases are TGCGCCAGCAGCCGAGGACTAGCGGGAGGTTACGAGCAGTACTTC. This translates into CASSRGLAGGYEQYF.

This clone was seen only once. The rearrangement uses TRBV30 and TRBJ2-3; 7 bases match TRBD2. The CDR3 consists of 14 residues. Germline loops: CDR1 GTSNPN, CDR2 SVGIG (reference sequence). With V trimmed by 4 bases and J by 4 bases, 8 bases remained unmatched. CDR3 region: CAWTASGSADTQYF. CDR3 bases: TGTGCCTGGACGGCTAGCGGTTCGGCAGATACGCAGTATTTT.

The chain recombines TRBV5-1 with TRBJ2-7, with TRBD2 identical over 8 bases. Germline CDR1 reads SGHRS; CDR2 reads YFSETQ. The trim removed 5 bases at V and 1 base at J, leaving 8 bases unmatched. The CDR3 consists of 15 residues. The CDR3: CASRHSGAWSYEQYF. The CDR3 DNA sequence: TGCGCCAGCAGACATAGCGGGGCTTGGTCCTACGAGCAGTACTTC.